Shown below are 26 T cell receptor beta chains from a single sample sequenced in a study of cytomegalovirus exposure and HLA in healthy donors. Primers for the PCR totalled 60 Vbeta and 13 Jbeta. Sequencing used immunoSEQ multiplex PCR; TCRdb keeps in-frame clones, though not all of them. The sample has 130,000 or so clones; roughly 62% are singletons. The sequenced material came from PBMCs. The origin of the receptors is a male donor in good health and CMV-seronegative.

The chain employs TRBV7-2 and TRBJ1-1; D is uncertain. CDR3 length: 14 residues. The germline gives CDR1 SGHTA, CDR2 FQGNSA. Trimming took off 3 bases at V and 0 bases at J, with 8 bases between the two ends. Here the CDR3 DNA reads TGTGCCAGCAGCTTCGGGTTCATGAACACTGAAGCTTTCTTT. Translation gives CASSFGFMNTEAFF. The full variable domain, rest sourced from reference TRBV7-2 and TRBJ1-1, is GAGVSQSPSNKVTEKGKDVELRCDPISGHTALYWYRQSLGQGLEFLIYFQGNSAPDKSGLPSDRFSAERTGGSVSTLTIQRTQQEDSAVYLCASSFGFMNTEAFFGQGTRLTVV.

This chain uses TRBV11-1 with TRBJ1-1, with a possible D match to TRBD1 (5 bases). Germline V lookup: CDR1 SGHAT, CDR2 FQDESV (reference sequence). The CDR3 is 13 residues long. V shed 3 bases and J shed 2 bases, with 7 bases lying between them. This chain's CDR3 is CASSLGGNTEAFF. Written as DNA, the CDR3 is TGTGCCAGCAGCTTGGGGGGAAACACTGAAGCTTTCTTT.

This clone was recorded a few times. This sequence joins TRBV15 and TRBJ2-2, with TRBD2 as a possible D gene (6 bases). V lost 0 bases and J 7 bases, leaving 12 bases between the germline ends. The CDR3 contains 15 residues. In germline, CDR1 is LNHNV, CDR2 YYDKDF (reference sequence). The CDR3 DNA is TGTGCCACCAGCAGAGATCGGGGGTTGAGCGGGGAGCTGTTTTTT. This gives the protein CATSRDRGLSGELFF. The whole variable domain, filled in from reference TRBV15 and TRBJ2-2, reads DAMVIQNPRYQVTQFGKPVTLSCSQTLNHNVMYWYQQKSSQAPKLLFHYYDKDFNNEADTPDNFQSRRPNTSFCFLDIRSPGLGDTAMYLCATSRDRGLSGELFFGEGSRLTVL.

The chain carries TRBV7-2 and TRBJ2-2, with 8 nucleotides matching TRBD2. J gave up 4 bases and V 5 bases, and 9 bases lay outside the gene matches. The CDR3 length is 16 residues. Germline loops: CDR1 SGHTA, CDR2 FQGNSA. The CDR3, as DNA: TGTGCCAGCAGCGAATTTAGCGGGGCGGGCACCGGGGAGCTGTTTTTT. Residues: CASSEFSGAGTGELFF. Complete variable domain (other parts from reference TRBV7-2 and TRBJ2-2): GAGVSQSPSNKVTEKGKDVELRCDPISGHTALYWYRQSLGQGLEFLIYFQGNSAPDKSGLPSDRFSAERTGGSVSTLTIQRTQQEDSAVYLCASSEFSGAGTGELFFGEGSRLTVL.

This chain uses TRBV6-6 with TRBJ1-1; D remains ambiguous. The V end was cut by 4 bases, the J end by 0 bases, with 15 bases between. The germline gives CDR1 MNHNY, CDR2 SVGAGI (reference sequence). The CDR3 has 16 residues. The chain's CDR3 is CASSSVTSNVNTEAFF. The CDR3 region has the DNA TGTGCCAGCAGTTCGGTCACCTCAAACGTGAACACTGAAGCTTTCTTT.

There are a few counts of this clone. The junction does not match germline at one end; this may be a read error. This chain connects TRBV7-7 to TRBJ2-3, with 7 bases aligning to TRBD2. The CDR3 length is 15 residues. Per the germline V gene, CDR1 is SSHAT and CDR2 is FNYEAQ (reference sequence). The CDR3 DNA reads as TGTGCTAGCAGCCCTAGCGGTCCCAGCACAGATACGCAGTATTTT. This encodes CASSPSGPSTDTQYF.

J is TRBJ2-4 and V is TRBV4-1; the match to TRBD2 covers 8 bases. CDR1 is MGHRA, CDR2 YSYEKL, per germline. CDR3 size: 18 residues. V lost 1 base, J lost 2 bases, and 10 bases stayed unmatched. The CDR3 here is CASSQGVIRGGTKNIQYF. The CDR3 nucleotides are TGCGCCAGCAGCCAAGGGGTCATCCGGGGGGGGACCAAAAACATTCAGTACTTC.

The chain couples TRBV2 to TRBJ1-6, with a possible D match to TRBD1 (6 bases). The germline V gene encodes CDR1 SNHLY and CDR2 FYNNEI. The CDR3 runs 15 residues. With 8 bases removed from V and 4 bases from J, the gap between germline ends came to 15 bases. The CDR3 sequence is CASRWTDIYNSPLHF. CDR3 nucleotide sequence: TGTGCCAGCCGGTGGACAGATATTTATAATTCACCCCTCCACTTT.

The J gene is TRBJ2-2, the V gene TRBV7-3, with 8 nucleotides matching TRBD1. CDR3 length equals 16 residues. CDR1 and CDR2 from the germline V gene are SGHTA and FQGTGA. The ends lost 10 bases at V and 3 bases at J; junction bases unmatched: 13. CDR3 nucleotide sequence: TGTGCCACCCCTCCAAACTGGGACAGGCACACCGGGGAGCTGTTTTTT. Translation: CATPPNWDRHTGELFF.

This clone was counted between two and nine times. The V call is TRBV5-6, the J call TRBJ2-7; D remains unclear. The CDR3 consists of 12 residues. With 5 bases removed from V and 4 bases from J, the gap between germline ends came to 10 bases. The V gene's germline CDR1 is SGHDT and CDR2 YYEEEE. CDR3 amino acids: CASRGRDYEQYF. For the CDR3, the DNA is TGTGCCAGCAGGGGCCGCGATTACGAGCAGTACTTC.

The chain carries TRBV14 and TRBJ2-5, with D perhaps matching TRBD2 (7 bases). Germline CDR1 is SGHDN and CDR2 is FVKESK. The CDR3 is made up of 14 amino acids. Trimming pared 4 bases from V and 3 bases from J, leaving 12 bases between. CDR3 region: CASSRGGLEETQYF. The CDR3 DNA is TGTGCCAGCAGCCGGGGGGGCCTAGAAGAGACCCAGTACTTC.

The sample holds a few counts of this clone. V is TRBV5-4 and J is TRBJ2-1; TRBD2 matches at 11 bases. After removal of 4 bases from V and 6 bases from J, the junction contained 6 bases not matched to a gene. The CDR3 consists of 15 residues. CDR1 is SGHNT and CDR2 is YYREEE in the germline V gene (reference sequence). The DNA of the CDR3 is TGTGCCAGCAGCCTCCCACTAGCGGGGGTCAATGAGCAGTTCTTC. Protein: CASSLPLAGVNEQFF.

V usage is TRBV28 and J usage is TRBJ1-5, with D tentatively TRBD1 (6 bases). The CDR3 runs to 20 residues. V lost 6 bases, J lost 0 bases, and 27 bases lay in between. CDR1 is MDHEN and CDR2 is SYDVKM in the germline V gene. In DNA form, the CDR3 reads TGTGCCAGCAGCCTCGTTTTACAGGGTCTTAATCATTATAGCAATCAGCCCCAGCATTTT. This gives the protein CASSLVLQGLNHYSNQPQHF.

The chain couples TRBV5-1 to TRBJ2-3, with D hard to call. Between the trimmed V and J ends, which lost 4 bases and 1 base, there was a span of 7 bases. CDR1 is SGHRS, CDR2 YFSETQ, per germline. This CDR3 comprises 13 residues. The CDR3 sequence is CASSSQGTDTQYF. The CDR3 nucleotides are TGCGCCAGCAGCAGTCAGGGCACAGATACGCAGTATTTT.

The V call is TRBV6-1, the J call TRBJ1-2; TRBD1 is a possible D gene (6 bases). The CDR3 is 15 amino acids. CDR1 is MNHNS, CDR2 SASEGT, per germline. Between the trimmed V and J ends, which lost 2 bases and 5 bases, there was a span of 15 bases. The CDR3 DNA follows: TGTGCCAGCAGTGAACTAACAGGGTCGGTTTATGGCTACACCTTC. It codes for CASSELTGSVYGYTF.

The chain carries TRBV6-5 and TRBJ1-2; TRBD1 might be the D (5 bases). Germline CDR1 and CDR2: MNHEY and SVGAGI. V lost 2 bases, J lost 4 bases, and 11 bases lay in between. The CDR3 runs 14 residues. This CDR3 is CASSYAGGGYGYTF. For the CDR3, the DNA is TGTGCCAGCAGTTACGCGGGGGGGGGCTATGGCTACACCTTC.

This clone showed up just a few times. The chain carries TRBV4-1 and TRBJ1-1, with TRBD1 identical over 8 bases. The CDR3 consists of 15 residues. Germline V CDR1 and CDR2: MGHRA, YSYEKL. V was clipped by 9 bases and J by 3 bases; unmatched bases: 12. In nucleotides, the CDR3 is TGCGCCAGTCGGGAAACACAGGGGGACTACACTGAAGCTTTCTTT. Its protein is CASRETQGDYTEAFF.

This clone came up a few times. This chain links TRBV15 with TRBJ2-1; 7 nucleotides agree with TRBD2. V was pared by 5 bases and J by 5 bases, with 6 bases of the junction left unmatched. This CDR3 contains 14 residues. Germline CDR1 reads LNHNV; CDR2 reads YYDKDF (reference sequence). The CDR3 coding sequence is TGTGCCACCAGCCGAGCGGGATCGAACAATGAGCAGTTCTTC. It encodes CATSRAGSNNEQFF.

The DNA for the CDR3 is TGTGCCAGCAGCTCAAAGGGGGGGGGAGGAAACACCATATATTTT. Amino acid sequence: CASSSKGGGGNTIYF. The chain employs TRBV5-4 and TRBJ1-3, with a possible D match to TRBD1 (6 bases). The V and J ends lost 3 bases and 4 bases respectively, with 14 bases between them. The germline gives CDR1 SGHNT, CDR2 YYREEE (reference sequence). The CDR3 length is 15 residues.

The rearrangement links TRBV19 to TRBJ1-1, with D unresolved. Trimming took 2 bases from V and 6 from J, leaving 10 bases between them. This CDR3 is 13 amino acids long. Germline values: CDR1 LNHDA, CDR2 SQIVND (reference sequence). The CDR3 loop is CASSILGRSEAFF. The CDR3 DNA follows: TGTGCCAGTAGTATACTGGGCAGATCTGAAGCTTTCTTT.

The CDR3 spells CASGLGRDGQGETQYF. The CDR3 DNA sequence: TGTGCTAGTGGTTTGGGACGTGATGGACAGGGGGAGACCCAGTACTTC. The chain employs TRBV12-5 and TRBJ2-5; TRBD1 agrees at 9 bases. V dropped 1 base and J dropped 5; count of bases not matched to a gene: 8. This CDR3 region has 16 residues. CDR1 LGHNT and CDR2 FRNRAP come from the germline V gene.

This sequence joins TRBV2 and TRBJ2-2, with 9 bases that match TRBD1. The CDR3 spans 15 residues. V shed 8 bases and J 7 bases; nucleotides not matched to a gene: 11. Germline values: CDR1 SNHLY, CDR2 FYNNEI. The DNA of the CDR3 is TGTGCCAGCTCATACCGGGACAGGGCGAACGGGGAGCTGTTTTTT. Translating it yields CASSYRDRANGELFF. The full variable domain, in which reference TRBV2 and TRBJ2-2 provide the parts outside the CDR3, is EPEVTQTPSHQVTQMGQEVILRCVPISNHLYFYWYRQILGQKVEFLVSFYNNEISEKSEIFDDQFSVERPDGSNFTLKIRSTKLEDSAMYFCASSYRDRANGELFFGEGSRLTVL.

The chain couples TRBV19 to TRBJ1-6; no definite D call. The CDR3 contains 17 residues. Looked up from germline, CDR1 is LNHDA and CDR2 is SQIVND (reference sequence). Deletions cut 4 bases from V and 0 bases from J, with 13 bases between. CDR3 region: CASSNPSLSSYNSPLHF. Written as DNA, the CDR3 is TGTGCCAGTAGTAATCCCTCGCTCAGCTCCTATAATTCACCCCTCCACTTT.

The genes are TRBV5-1 and TRBJ2-5; TRBD2 might be the D (6 bases). The assigned J gene may be wrong: the sequence end matches TRBJ2-7 better. The CDR3 contains 17 residues. Germline loops: CDR1 SGHRS, CDR2 YFSETQ. Here the CDR3 reads CASSASLGSSDPYEQYF. The CDR3 nucleotides read TGCGCCAGCAGCGCCTCCCTGGGCTCTAGCGATCCCTACGAGCAGTACTTC.

The chain has TRBV28 and TRBJ1-5, with unresolved D. The CDR3 loop spans 13 amino acids. The V end lost 11 bases, the J end lost 0 bases, and 11 bases lay between the germline ends. Germline V gene sequence: CDR1 MDHEN, CDR2 SYDVKM. CDR3 amino acids: CAGNGNSNQPQHF. Written as DNA, the CDR3 is TGTGCCGGAAACGGGAATAGCAATCAGCCCCAGCATTTT.

The table lists this clone with a few counts. The chain uses TRBV12-5 and TRBJ2-3; 7 bases are shared with TRBD1. V lost 4 bases to trimming and J lost 6 bases; unmatched junction nucleotides: 1. The CDR3 contains 12 residues. Per germline, CDR1 LGHNT and CDR2 FRNRAP. In DNA, the CDR3 is TGTGCTAGTGGTTCACAGGGGGATACGCAGTATTTT. It specifies CASGSQGDTQYF.